The present T cell receptor beta chain was sequenced within a study of blood T cells in healthy people across ages. General study points: Strongly correlated with naive T cell percentage was TCR beta diversity.

This clonotype was seen only a few times. What it binds is unknown. With a J-beta primer mix and a sample-barcoded 5' primer, a second PCR ran about 7 to 11 cycles. Every sample gave at least 2.5 million paired-end reads containing CDR3. TCRdb re-derived calls from the 5' RACE reads in MiXCR, one entry per CDR3 protein. The sample shows more than 1,400,000 distinct CDR3 sequences, approximately 42% of them seen only once. Donors were healthy Caucasian individuals from Russia aged about 6 to 90. V gave up 6 bases and J gave up 6 bases, with 12 bases separating them. CDR1 is SGHAT and CDR2 is FQDESV in the germline V gene (reference sequence). The CDR3 contains 12 residues.

This receptor was taken from a woman aged 18-29 years in good health. Specimen: blood. This chain links TRBV11-1 with TRBJ2-7, with D possibly TRBD1 on 7 matching bases. This chain's CDR3 is CASRPQGGEQYF. Written as DNA, the CDR3 is TGTGCCAGCAGACCCCAGGGGGGCGAGCAGTACTTC.